Shown below are 32 T cell receptor beta chains from a single sample sequenced in a study of cytomegalovirus exposure and HLA in healthy donors. Some clones are missing from TCRdb's copy, which holds only in-frame ones; the method was immunoSEQ multiplex PCR. The sample yields tens of thousands of clones, roughly 92% seen once. The specimen was PBMCs. These receptor sequences come from a young woman in good health and CMV-seropositive.

The gene calls are TRBV5-1 and TRBJ1-2, with unresolved D. This CDR3 region has 16 residues. V was pared by 4 bases and J by 5 bases, with 21 bases between. Germline V gene sequence: CDR1 SGHRS, CDR2 YFSETQ. CDR3 DNA sequence: TGCGCCAGCAGCCCGAATAGTCTTCGGGATATTTATGGCTACACCTTC. This translates into CASSPNSLRDIYGYTF.

This clone was recorded once. The chain joins TRBV19 to TRBJ1-1, with 7 positions matching TRBD1. CDR1 LNHDA and CDR2 SQIVND come from the germline V gene (reference sequence). J was trimmed by 6 bases and V by 5 bases; bases with no gene match: 3. There are 12 residues in the CDR3. CDR3: CASSARGSEAFF. The CDR3 DNA is TGTGCCAGTAGTGCCAGGGGGTCTGAAGCTTTCTTT. Using reference TRBV19 and TRBJ1-1 for the parts outside the CDR3, the full variable domain is DGGITQSPKYLFRKEGQNVTLSCEQNLNHDAMYWYRQDPGQGLRLIYYSQIVNDFQKGDIAEGYSVSREKKESFPLTVTSAQKNPTAFYLCASSARGSEAFFGQGTRLTVV.

The chain combines TRBV11-1 with TRBJ2-7; 13 nucleotides align to TRBD2. Germline V gene lookup returns CDR1 SGHAT and CDR2 FQDESV (reference sequence). This CDR3 is built from 14 residues. Trimming took 5 bases from V and 5 from J; bases not matched to a gene: 3. The CDR3 reads CASSLGLAGDEQYF. DNA of the CDR3: TGTGCCAGCAGCCTCGGACTAGCGGGAGACGAGCAGTACTTC.

DNA of the CDR3: TGTGCCATCAAAAAGCGGGAGCCCTACAATGAGCAGTTCTTC. Its protein is CAIKKREPYNEQFF. V gene TRBV10-3 combines with J gene TRBJ2-1, with 8 bases identical to TRBD2. From germline, CDR1 is ENHRY and CDR2 SYGVKD. The trim removed 7 bases at V and 2 bases at J, leaving 4 bases unmatched. The CDR3 totals 14 residues.

The chain combines TRBV11-2 with TRBJ2-3; D gene unclear. In germline, CDR1 is SGHAT, CDR2 FQNNGV. The length of the CDR3 is 15 residues. Trimming took 1 base from V and 2 from J, leaving 10 bases between them. The CDR3 nucleotides are TGTGCCAGCAGCTTAGTGTCTAGTATCACAGATACGCAGTATTTT. Its translation is CASSLVSSITDTQYF.

The V and J genes are TRBV5-1 and TRBJ1-1, with 7 bases lining up with TRBD1. The CDR3 consists of 15 residues. V trimming: 1 base; J trimming: 1 base; junction bases outside the gene matches: 4. Germline CDR1 is SGHRS and CDR2 is YFSETQ. CDR3 sequence: CASSLTGAGNTEAFF. Written as DNA, the CDR3 is TGCGCCAGCAGCTTGACAGGGGCAGGGAACACTGAAGCTTTCTTT.

This chain uses TRBV2 with TRBJ1-3; D is perhaps TRBD1 (5 bases). This CDR3 contains 15 residues. CDR1 and CDR2 from the germline V gene are SNHLY and FYNNEI. Between the trimmed V and J ends, which lost 2 bases and 1 base, there was a span of 9 bases. CDR3 DNA: TGTGCCAGCAGTGAAATTAAGGGGTCTGGAAACACCATATATTTT. It codes for CASSEIKGSGNTIYF. The whole variable domain, filled in from reference TRBV2 and TRBJ1-3, reads EPEVTQTPSHQVTQMGQEVILRCVPISNHLYFYWYRQILGQKVEFLVSFYNNEISEKSEIFDDQFSVERPDGSNFTLKIRSTKLEDSAMYFCASSEIKGSGNTIYFGEGSWLTVV.

The chain employs TRBV5-1 and TRBJ1-1, with D perhaps matching TRBD1 (5 bases). Trimming pared 1 base from V and 1 base from J, leaving 5 bases between. This CDR3 contains 13 residues. Germline V lookup: CDR1 SGHRS, CDR2 YFSETQ. The chain's CDR3 is CASSLTGNTEAFF. The DNA for the CDR3 is TGCGCCAGCAGCTTGACAGGGAACACTGAAGCTTTCTTT.

The chain has TRBV19 and TRBJ1-5; the match to TRBD1 covers 7 bases. Germline trimming cut 7 bases from V and 4 bases from J; bases unmatched to any gene: 16. CDR3 length: 17 amino acids. Germline V gene sequence: CDR1 LNHDA, CDR2 SQIVND (reference sequence). The CDR3 here is CASTSPPDRVGNQPQHF. The CDR3 nucleotides read TGTGCCAGTACCTCCCCGCCCGACAGGGTAGGTAATCAGCCCCAGCATTTT.

V is TRBV19 and J is TRBJ2-3, with 12 positions matching TRBD2. This CDR3 is 16 amino acids long. The V segment lost 6 bases and the J segment 3 bases; nucleotides outside the gene matches: 7. Germline V gene lookup returns CDR1 LNHDA and CDR2 SQIVND (reference sequence). The CDR3 loop reads CASSRRLAGVTDTQYF. For the CDR3, the DNA is TGTGCCAGTAGCCGCAGACTAGCGGGAGTTACAGATACGCAGTATTTT. The whole variable domain, filled in from reference TRBV19 and TRBJ2-3, reads DGGITQSPKYLFRKEGQNVTLSCEQNLNHDAMYWYRQDPGQGLRLIYYSQIVNDFQKGDIAEGYSVSREKKESFPLTVTSAQKNPTAFYLCASSRRLAGVTDTQYFGPGTRLTVL.

The chain carries TRBV30 and TRBJ1-5; no definite D call. There are 12 residues in the CDR3. Germline lookup yields CDR1 GTSNPN and CDR2 SVGIG (reference sequence). Trimming cost V 1 base and J 13 bases, with 14 bases left between them. The CDR3 spells CAWSGGSLKQHF. CDR3 sequence (DNA): TGTGCCTGGAGTGGTGGGAGCCTTAAGCAGCATTTT.

Here the CDR3 reads CASYRVPHTEAFF. The CDR3 bases are TGTGCCAGCTACAGGGTTCCTCACACTGAAGCTTTCTTT. The chain recombines TRBV19 with TRBJ1-1; D possibly corresponds to TRBD1 (6 bases). This CDR3 comprises 13 residues. V lost 9 bases, J lost 3 bases, and 14 bases lay in between. Germline V gene sequence: CDR1 LNHDA, CDR2 SQIVND (reference sequence).

This chain connects TRBV6-5 to TRBJ1-1; D may be TRBD1 (5 bases). The CDR3 contains 16 residues. Germline V CDR1 and CDR2: MNHEY, SVGAGI. V was shortened by 1 base and J by 7 bases, with 19 bases between the two germline ends. The CDR3 DNA sequence: TGTGCCAGCAGTTACTTCGGGACTTACGGGTGGGGTGAAGCTTTCTTT. It specifies CASSYFGTYGWGEAFF.

The chain recombines TRBV28 with TRBJ1-3; no definite D call. The CDR3 spans 10 residues. The germline gives CDR1 MDHEN, CDR2 SYDVKM. V lost 10 bases to trimming and J lost 4 bases, with 5 bases between them. The CDR3 DNA is TGTGCCACCGGGGGAAACACCATATATTTT. As protein: CATGGNTIYF.

The V gene is TRBV7-2, the J gene TRBJ2-7; D is perhaps TRBD2 (6 bases). The CDR3 runs to 15 residues. Germline lookup yields CDR1 SGHTA and CDR2 FQGNSA. V was shortened by 4 bases and J by 3 bases, with 16 bases between the two germline ends. The CDR3 loop reads CASSSRGLGGYEQYF. Here the CDR3 DNA reads TGTGCCAGCAGCTCCCGGGGTCTCGGGGGCTACGAGCAGTACTTC.

The rearrangement joins TRBV7-9 to TRBJ2-3, with 8 bases lining up with TRBD1. The CDR3 has 14 residues. Germline CDR1 SEHNR, CDR2 FQNEAQ (reference sequence). The junction had 2 bases not matched to a gene; V was cut back by 5 bases and J by 1 base. The CDR3 reads CASSQGQGTDTQYF. Here the CDR3 DNA reads TGTGCCAGCAGCCAGGGACAGGGCACAGATACGCAGTATTTT.

The V and J genes are TRBV27 and TRBJ2-7, with D possibly matching TRBD1 (6 bases). The V end lost 0 bases, the J end lost 5 bases, and 8 bases lay between the germline ends. The CDR3 loop spans 13 amino acids. Germline assignment: CDR1 MNHEY and CDR2 SMNVEV (reference sequence). CDR3 amino acids: CASSLSTGNEQYF. DNA for the CDR3: TGTGCCAGCAGTTTATCGACAGGCAACGAGCAGTACTTC.

This clone is a singleton in its sample. The chain is built from TRBV4-3 and TRBJ2-7; D is perhaps TRBD1 (5 bases). The V end was cut by 1 base, the J end by 6 bases, with 13 bases between. The germline V gene encodes CDR1 LGHNA and CDR2 YSLEER. CDR3 length: 14 amino acids. The CDR3 loop is CASSQVLGVGEQYF. The CDR3 region has the DNA TGCGCCAGCAGCCAAGTGTTAGGGGTCGGCGAGCAGTACTTC.

CDR3 residues: CASSLGLALGNEQFF. CDR3 DNA sequence: TGTGCCAGCAGCTTAGGACTAGCGTTAGGCAATGAGCAGTTCTTC. V is TRBV7-3 and J is TRBJ2-1, with 9 bases identical to TRBD2. The CDR3 spans 15 residues. CDR1 SGHTA and CDR2 FQGTGA come from the germline V gene. V lost 2 bases to trimming and J lost 6 bases; unmatched junction nucleotides: 5. Together with reference TRBV7-3 and TRBJ2-1, the CDR3 gives the full variable domain: GAGVSQTPSNKVTEKGKYVELRCDPISGHTALYWYRQSLGQGPEFLIYFQGTGAADDSGLPNDRFFAVRPEGSVSTLKIQRTERGDSAVYLCASSLGLALGNEQFFGPGTRLTVL.

This chain connects TRBV27 to TRBJ2-1, with a weak D call TRBD1 (6 bases). The CDR3 has 14 residues. CDR1 is MNHEY and CDR2 is SMNVEV in the germline V gene (reference sequence). V gave up 9 bases and J gave up 7 bases, with 19 bases separating them. The CDR3 reads CASSNPGHWNEQFF. CDR3 coding DNA: TGTGCCAGTTCCAATCCGGGACACTGGAATGAGCAGTTCTTC.

The chain couples TRBV29-1 to TRBJ1-1; a possible D gene is TRBD1 (5 bases). The V end lost 1 base, the J end lost 1 base, and 7 bases lay between the germline ends. There are 13 residues in the CDR3. CDR1 SQVTM and CDR2 ANQGSEA come from the germline V gene. The DNA for the CDR3 is TGCAGCGTTGAAGGTGACAGGAACACTGAAGCTTTCTTT. Protein: CSVEGDRNTEAFF. Supplemented by reference TRBV29-1 and TRBJ1-1, the full variable domain reads SAVISQKPSRDICQRGTSLTIQCQVDSQVTMMFWYRQQPGQSLTLIATANQGSEATYESGFVIDKFPISRPNLTFSTLTVSNMSPEDSSIYLCSVEGDRNTEAFFGQGTRLTVV.

The chain couples TRBV11-2 to TRBJ2-3; 7 bases fit TRBD2. The V segment lost 8 bases and the J segment 4 bases; nucleotides outside the gene matches: 6. Germline V gives CDR1 SGHAT, CDR2 FQNNGV. The CDR3 extends over 13 amino acids. The CDR3 spells CASREVLADTQYF. For the CDR3, the DNA is TGTGCCAGCCGGGAGGTTTTAGCAGATACGCAGTATTTT. Full variable domain (missing parts from reference TRBV11-2 and TRBJ2-3): EAGVAQSPRYKIIEKRQSVAFWCNPISGHATLYWYQQILGQGPKLLIQFQNNGVVDDSQLPKDRFSAERLKGVDSTLKIQPAKLEDSAVYLCASREVLADTQYFGPGTRLTVL.

The genes are TRBV9 and TRBJ2-7; 9 nucleotides agree with TRBD1. Germline CDR1 is SGDLS and CDR2 is YYNGEE. V lost 4 bases to trimming and J lost 2 bases; unmatched junction nucleotides: 4. CDR3 length: 14 amino acids. CDR3 sequence (DNA): TGTGCCAGCAGCTTCGGGACAGGGCCCTACGAGCAGTACTTC. Encoded protein: CASSFGTGPYEQYF.

The chain joins TRBV7-7 to TRBJ2-3, with TRBD2 matching over 15 bases. The CDR3 is 16 amino acids. Per germline, CDR1 SSHAT and CDR2 FNYEAQ (reference sequence). The trim removed 4 bases at V and 4 bases at J, leaving 3 bases unmatched. The DNA of the CDR3 is TGTGCCAGCAGCTCAGGACTAGCGGGAGGGGCAGATACGCAGTATTTT. Translated, it gives CASSSGLAGGADTQYF.

The chain has TRBV18 and TRBJ2-5; no clear D gene. Germline V gives CDR1 KGHSH, CDR2 LQKENI. Trimming removed 2 bases from V and 2 bases from J, with 3 bases in between. The CDR3 runs 12 residues. For the CDR3, the DNA is TGTGCCAGCTCACCATCTCAAGAGACCCAGTACTTC. It codes for CASSPSQETQYF.

V usage is TRBV11-3 and J usage is TRBJ2-1, with 8 bases lining up with TRBD2. CDR1 is SGHNT, CDR2 YENEEA, per germline. The CDR3 runs to 15 residues. J gave up 5 bases and V 1 base, and 4 bases lay outside the gene matches. CDR3 in DNA: TGTGCCAGCAGCTTAGTAGCGGGACGCCACAATGAGCAGTTCTTC. It encodes CASSLVAGRHNEQFF.

The V gene is TRBV15, the J gene TRBJ1-1; D unresolved. The CDR3 totals 14 residues. In germline, CDR1 is LNHNV, CDR2 YYDKDF (reference sequence). V was trimmed by 0 bases and J by 4 bases, leaving 9 bases between them. In nucleotides, the CDR3 is TGTGCCACCAGCAGAGATACAGCCGGCACTGAAGCTTTCTTT. Residues: CATSRDTAGTEAFF.

In its sample, this clone was seen a few times. The gene calls are TRBV28 and TRBJ1-5, with TRBD1 as a possible D gene (6 bases). The CDR3 length is 14 residues. Germline V CDR1 and CDR2: MDHEN, SYDVKM. V was trimmed by 6 bases and J by 8 bases, leaving 17 bases between them. The DNA of the CDR3 is TGTGCCAGCAGCTTACAGGGTAGCGGGGAGCCCCAGCATTTT. Protein product: CASSLQGSGEPQHF.

This rearrangement joins TRBV9 to TRBJ2-1, with a possible D match to TRBD2 (7 bases). This CDR3 region has 16 residues. V was shortened by 0 bases and J by 6 bases, with 16 bases between the two germline ends. The germline V gene encodes CDR1 SGDLS and CDR2 YYNGEE. For the CDR3, the DNA is TGTGCCAGCAGCGTAGAAGGGACCCGGGGGGCCAATGAGCAGTTCTTC. It codes for CASSVEGTRGANEQFF.

The chain couples TRBV5-6 to TRBJ1-2; D unresolved. The germline V and J ends were trimmed by 1 base and 1 base, with 8 bases remaining between them. The length of the CDR3 is 14 residues. In germline, CDR1 is SGHDT, CDR2 YYEEEE. The CDR3 spells CASSLFVNNYGYTF. In nucleotides, the CDR3 is TGTGCCAGCAGCTTGTTTGTAAATAACTATGGCTACACCTTC. The full variable domain, rest sourced from reference TRBV5-6 and TRBJ1-2, is DAGVTQSPTHLIKTRGQQVTLRCSPKSGHDTVSWYQQALGQGPQFIFQYYEEEERQRGNFPDRFSGHQFPNYSSELNVNALLLGDSALYLCASSLFVNNYGYTFGSGTRLTVV.

The chain recombines TRBV28 with TRBJ1-3, with TRBD1 matching 7 bases. In germline, CDR1 is MDHEN, CDR2 SYDVKM. CDR3 size: 16 residues. Losses at the gene ends were 2 bases for V and 2 bases for J; bases not matched to a gene: 6. CDR3 nucleotide sequence: TGTGCCAGCAGTTTAGGGACAGAGATACCTGGAAACACCATATATTTT. Encoded protein: CASSLGTEIPGNTIYF.

The rearrangement links TRBV7-9 to TRBJ1-2; D may be TRBD1 (5 bases). The CDR3 is 16 amino acids. Trimming took 4 bases from V and 0 from J, leaving 15 bases between them. Germline CDR1 reads SEHNR; CDR2 reads FQNEAQ (reference sequence). For the CDR3, the DNA is TGTGCCAGCAGCTACCCGGGGGAATACTCTAACTATGGCTACACCTTC. It yields the protein CASSYPGEYSNYGYTF. Based on the CDR3 plus reference TRBV7-9 and TRBJ1-2, the full variable domain is DTGVSQNPRHKITKRGQNVTFRCDPISEHNRLYWYRQTLGQGPEFLTYFQNEAQLEKSRLLSDRFSAERPKGSFSTLEIQRTEQGDSAMYLCASSYPGEYSNYGYTFGSGTRLTVV.